Given below is one TCR beta chain in context. This entry is derived from a study of T cell responses to AZD1222 COVID-19 vaccine. The protocol was immunoSEQ multiplex PCR, while the TCRdb copy is restricted to in-frame clones and leaves out a portion. The profile shows 130,000 to 150,000 clones, around 91% of them singletons. The sequences come from peripheral blood, collected on day 0 of AZD1222 vaccination. This TCR derives from an adult in good health.

The CDR3 loop is CASSLLGQNLYEQYF. Written as DNA, the CDR3 is TGTGCCAGCAGCCTGCTGGGACAGAATCTCTACGAGCAGTACTTC. The rearrangement joins TRBV5-6 to TRBJ2-7; TRBD1 aligns across 7 bases. Trimming removed 4 bases from V and 3 bases from J; junction bases left unmatched: 10. CDR1 and CDR2 from the germline V gene are SGHDT and YYEEEE. The CDR3 runs to 15 residues.